A single sample is the source of the 21 T cell receptor beta chains below, sequenced in a study of blood T cell repertoires in COVID-19. Sequencing was performed with immunoSEQ multiplex PCR; in TCRdb, only in-frame clones are kept and a portion is missing. The sample carries some 150,000 clones, 83% recorded once. Sequencing was carried out using PBMCs or T cells enriched from blood (not recorded which). Every receptor here comes from a woman aged 50 to 65 in a cohort exposed to, infected with or recovered from COVID-19 (not recorded which).

This chain uses TRBV7-9 with TRBJ1-1; 7 bases align to TRBD1. The CDR3 length is 15 residues. Germline CDR1 SEHNR, CDR2 FQNEAQ (reference sequence). V shed 10 bases, J shed 11 bases, and the junction held 22 bases outside the gene matches. The CDR3 coding sequence is TGTGCCACCACCTCCCCGATCCGGACAGGCTATGACGCTTTCTTT. It encodes CATTSPIRTGYDAFF.

This chain links TRBV9 with TRBJ1-2; 9 bases line up with TRBD1. CDR1 SGDLS and CDR2 YYNGEE come from the germline V gene. The CDR3 extends over 16 amino acids. V shed 3 bases, J shed 0 bases, and the junction held 6 bases outside the gene matches. The CDR3, as DNA: TGTGCCAGCAGCGCCGGGACAGGGCAGGCTAACTATGGCTACACCTTC. Amino acids: CASSAGTGQANYGYTF.

This clone was recorded once. V gene TRBV14 combines with J gene TRBJ1-1; D may be TRBD1 (5 bases). This CDR3 contains 15 residues. Trimming left V 0 bases short and J 1 base short, with 9 bases between. Germline CDR1 and CDR2: SGHDN and FVKESK. For the CDR3, the DNA is TGTGCCAGCAGCCAAGATCGGGGGGGGAACACTGAAGCTTTCTTT. This translates into CASSQDRGGNTEAFF.

This chain uses TRBV30 with TRBJ2-1; possible D gene TRBD2, 6 bases. The CDR3 spans 12 residues. Germline CDR1 GTSNPN, CDR2 SVGIG (reference sequence). V gave up 1 base and J gave up 6 bases, with 7 bases separating them. The CDR3 nucleotides read TGTGCCTGGAGTGGGACTACCAATGAGCAGTTCTTC. Amino acid sequence: CAWSGTTNEQFF.

The chain combines TRBV28 with TRBJ1-2; no firm D call. This CDR3 is built from 15 residues. The germline V gene encodes CDR1 MDHEN and CDR2 SYDVKM. The V and J ends lost 3 bases and 4 bases respectively, with 15 bases between them. As DNA, the CDR3 is TGTGCCAGCAGTTTGGTCTTCGGAGGGAGCTATGGCTACACCTTC. Its translation: CASSLVFGGSYGYTF.

The chain has TRBV12-1 and TRBJ2-7; the table's D call, TRBD2, has no DNA check behind it. TRBV12-1 is assigned pseudogene status. CDR3 length equals 12 residues. The CDR3 DNA sequence: TGTGCCAGCAGCTTTAAAAGCCACGAGCAGTACTTC. Translating gives CASSFKSHEQYF.

The chain carries TRBV18 and TRBJ1-1; unclear D gene. V lost 11 bases, J lost 5 bases, and 18 bases lay in between. CDR1 is KGHSH, CDR2 LQKENI, per germline. The CDR3 has 13 residues. The CDR3 coding sequence is TGTGCCGGTCGCGGGAGTGAGAGGACTGAAGCTTTCTTT. As protein: CAGRGSERTEAFF.

V gene TRBV5-6 combines with J gene TRBJ1-3; TRBD1 aligns across 7 bases. The trim removed 1 base at V and 4 bases at J, leaving 8 bases unmatched. The CDR3 sequence is 16 residues long. From germline, CDR1 is SGHDT and CDR2 YYEEEE. CDR3 DNA sequence: TGTGCCAGCAGCTTGCCGGACAGGCTACCCGGAAACACCATATATTTT. Its translation is CASSLPDRLPGNTIYF.

This clone was seen only a few times. V gene TRBV27 combines with J gene TRBJ2-5; weak D call: TRBD2 (5 bases). CDR3 length equals 13 residues. Trimming cost V 3 bases and J 3 bases, with 8 bases left between them. In germline, CDR1 is MNHEY, CDR2 SMNVEV (reference sequence). The CDR3 nucleotides read TGTGCCAGCAGTTTGTGGGGAGAAGAGACCCAGTACTTC. Protein: CASSLWGEETQYF.

The rearrangement uses TRBV28 and TRBJ1-2; TRBD1 is a possible D gene (5 bases). The CDR3 consists of 17 residues. CDR1 is MDHEN, CDR2 SYDVKM, per germline. Between the trimmed V and J ends, which lost 5 bases and 5 bases, there was a span of 24 bases. The CDR3 coding sequence is TGTGCCAGCAGTCCTACTATCAACAGGATCCTACTTTATGGCTACACCTTC. Translating gives CASSPTINRILLYGYTF.

The chain combines TRBV7-2 with TRBJ2-1, with D perhaps TRBD2 (6 bases). V lost 5 bases to trimming and J lost 0 bases, with 20 bases between them. CDR1 is SGHTA, CDR2 FQGNSA, per germline. The CDR3 is 18 residues long. The CDR3 bases are TGTGCCAGCAGCCCTCCGGGGGATAGCCCCAGCTCCTACAATGAGCAGTTCTTC. It codes for CASSPPGDSPSSYNEQFF.

There are a few counts of this clone. V is TRBV7-9 and J is TRBJ1-6; D remains ambiguous. The V gene's germline CDR1 is SEHNR and CDR2 FQNEAQ (reference sequence). V was cut by 1 base and J by 4 bases, with 5 bases left in between. This CDR3 region has 14 residues. The CDR3 DNA follows: TGTGCCAGCAGCTTAGAACAGTATAATTCACCCCTCCACTTT. This codes for CASSLEQYNSPLHF. Complete variable domain (other parts from reference TRBV7-9 and TRBJ1-6): DTGVSQNPRHKITKRGQNVTFRCDPISEHNRLYWYRQTLGQGPEFLTYFQNEAQLEKSRLLSDRFSAERPKGSFSTLEIQRTEQGDSAMYLCASSLEQYNSPLHFGNGTRLTVT.

This chain's CDR3 is CASTMTSAKLNEQFF. In nucleotides, the CDR3 is TGTGCCAGCACGATGACTAGCGCTAAATTAAATGAGCAGTTCTTC. This chain uses TRBV6-5 with TRBJ2-1; 8 bases are a match to TRBD2. Germline trimming cut 7 bases from V and 7 bases from J; bases unmatched to any gene: 12. Germline CDR1 is MNHEY and CDR2 is SVGAGI. This CDR3 is 15 amino acids long.

V and J are TRBV6-5 and TRBJ1-1; D might be TRBD1 (5 bases). Germline-derived CDR1 and CDR2 are MNHEY and SVGAGI. V lost 6 bases and J lost 2, with 13 bases in between. The CDR3 is made up of 14 amino acids. CDR3 protein: CASRRTGFNTEAFF. CDR3 bases: TGTGCCAGCAGGCGCACAGGATTTAACACTGAAGCTTTCTTT.

The chain's CDR3 is CASSLAGTGDTIYF. The CDR3 coding sequence is TGTGCCAGCAGCTTGGCAGGGACTGGCGACACCATATATTTT. This chain connects TRBV5-6 to TRBJ1-3; TRBD1 is a possible D gene (5 bases). From germline, CDR1 is SGHDT and CDR2 YYEEEE. The CDR3 is 14 amino acids. Between the trimmed V and J ends, which lost 0 bases and 8 bases, there was a span of 12 bases.

This chain links TRBV7-9 with TRBJ2-5; 12 nucleotides agree with TRBD2. Losses at the gene ends were 1 base for V and 5 bases for J; bases not matched to a gene: 5. Germline values: CDR1 SEHNR, CDR2 FQNEAQ (reference sequence). The CDR3 is 16 residues long. In nucleotides, the CDR3 is TGTGCCAGCAGCTTAGTGACTAGCGGGAGTGCGGAGACCCAGTACTTC. Translated, it gives CASSLVTSGSAETQYF.

This chain uses TRBV7-2 with TRBJ2-3; TRBD1 matches at 8 bases. The CDR3 spans 15 residues. The ends lost 4 bases at V and 4 bases at J; junction bases unmatched: 7. Germline assignment: CDR1 SGHTA and CDR2 FQGNSA. For the CDR3, the DNA is TGTGCCAGCAGCTCCGGACAGGGTTCGTCAGATACGCAGTATTTT. This codes for CASSSGQGSSDTQYF.

The chain combines TRBV5-1 with TRBJ2-3, with 9 nucleotides matching TRBD2. The germline V gene encodes CDR1 SGHRS and CDR2 YFSETQ. Losses at the gene ends were 5 bases for V and 6 bases for J; bases not matched to a gene: 13. The CDR3 covers 16 residues. The CDR3 DNA reads TGCGCCAGCAGTCCCCAGGCGGGAGGGCCAGCCGATACGCAGTATTTT. Residues: CASSPQAGGPADTQYF.

The sample holds a few counts of this clone. J is TRBJ2-1 and V is TRBV4-2; 7 bases match TRBD2. With 0 bases clipped from V and 4 bases from J, the junction kept 3 bases outside the gene matches. This CDR3 has 15 amino acids. Germline CDR1 reads LGHNA; CDR2 reads YNFKEQ. This chain's CDR3 is CASSQERGRYNEQFF. Here the CDR3 DNA reads TGTGCCAGCAGCCAAGAGCGGGGGAGGTACAATGAGCAGTTCTTC.

The V and J genes are TRBV6-5 and TRBJ1-2; unclear D gene. The CDR3 is 15 residues long. Trimming stripped 6 bases from V and 4 bases from J, with 18 bases between. The germline V gene has CDR1 MNHEY and CDR2 SVGAGI. The CDR3 DNA follows: TGTGCCAGCAGCTATGAGACAACCACTAGCTATGGCTACACCTTC. This encodes CASSYETTTSYGYTF.

Only one count was recorded for this clone. The chain employs TRBV6-4 and TRBJ1-4, with D uncertain. V lost 11 bases and J lost 0, with 13 bases in between. This CDR3 region has 14 residues. Germline values: CDR1 MRHNA, CDR2 SNTAGT. The CDR3 spells CAPHAGATNEKLFF. The CDR3 bases are TGTGCCCCCCACGCGGGAGCAACTAATGAAAAACTGTTTTTT.